The entry below gives a single TCR beta chain sequence along with its context. Its specificity is not known. These data originate in a study of blood T cells in healthy people across ages. Study-level points and caveats: More naive CD4+ cells and higher diversity marked long-lived donors relative to aged donors.

The authors ran a second PCR of 7 to 11 cycles using a sample-barcoded 5' primer and a J-beta primer mix. TCRdb analysed the 5' RACE reads with MiXCR anew, one entry per CDR3 protein. The sample has 700,000 or so distinct CDR3 sequences, approximately 22% seen once. Each donor's blood draw was around 10 milliliters of peripheral blood. Total RNA amounts of at least 5 micrograms were extracted per sample. The TCR sequence derives from a man aged 70-80 years in good health. Specimen: blood.

The CDR3 DNA sequence: TGTGCCAGCAGTTTACCCGGCAGAGGGGCCGGGGAGCTGTTTTTT. This gives the protein CASSLPGRGAGELFF. The V and J genes are TRBV27 and TRBJ2-2, with D perhaps matching TRBD1 or TRBD2 (5 bases each). Trimming pared 2 bases from V and 6 bases from J, leaving 13 bases between. Germline V gives CDR1 MNHEY, CDR2 SMNVEV (reference sequence). The CDR3 consists of 15 residues.